This T cell receptor beta chain was sequenced for a study of CD8+ T cells in alopecia areata. Study-level information: The drug, oral tofacitinib, was given to treated patients at 5 to 10 mg twice daily. Patients given treatment had severity scored by the percentage of scalp area affected.

There are 16 residues in the CDR3. Germline V lookup: CDR1 SGHVS, CDR2 FNYEAQ. V was clipped by 6 bases and J by 3 bases; unmatched bases: 10. Comments on this clone: Antigen unknown.

Treatment in this sample: oral pan-JAK inhibitor, 5-10 mg twice daily. Study-wide results and caveats: Amid tofacitinib therapy, many expanded lesional clones stayed present in scalp and blood. Lesional scalp displayed greater clonality than normal scalp, most notably in alopecia totalis/universalis.

cDNA reverse transcribed from extracted RNA served as the sequencing template. The assay was immunoSEQ multiplex PCR, and TCRdb's table has in-frame clones only and misses some. This table holds 90,000 to 120,000 clones, roughly 84% found once. The material sequenced was CD8+ T cells sorted from blood, taken at week 24, from a patient treated with tofacitinib. The TCR comes from a human donor with alopecia areata. The chain joins TRBV7-6 to TRBJ2-1; 8 nucleotides match TRBD2. The CDR3 DNA reads as TGTGCCAGCAGTTCGTTCCGGCGGGGGGACTACAATGAGCAGTTCTTC. This codes for CASSSFRRGDYNEQFF.